This T cell receptor beta chain was sequenced during a study of shared clonotypes between healthy human individuals. Measured with immunoSEQ multiplex PCR; TCRdb has only the in-frame clones, and not every one. Altogether about 470,000 clones are present, roughly 77% being singletons, with the ten largest covering roughly an eighth. The junction had 10 bases not matched to a gene; V was cut back by 5 bases and J by 0 bases. From germline, CDR1 is MNHEY and CDR2 SMNVEV (reference sequence). This CDR3 contains 17 residues. Material: PBMCs. The genes are TRBV27 and TRBJ2-3; 8 bases map to TRBD2. The sequence was obtained from a woman between 35 and 50 years old in good health. Some clones in this sample may be carry-over from other donors' samples. CDR3 DNA sequence: TGTGCCAGCAGTCCGCCCCGGGGGGGACATAGCACAGATACGCAGTATTTT. Amino acids: CASSPPRGGHSTDTQYF.